These 27 T cell receptor beta chains were all obtained from the same sample, sequenced in a study of T cell responses to AZD1222 COVID-19 vaccine. Sequencing was performed with immunoSEQ multiplex PCR; in TCRdb, only in-frame clones are kept and a portion is missing. The sample yields about 140,000 clones, over 85% seen once. Source: peripheral blood, taken on day 0 of AZD1222 vaccination. These receptors all come from an adult in good health.

V and J are TRBV4-1 and TRBJ2-6; perhaps TRBD1 as D (5 bases). Germline V gene data show CDR1 as MGHRA and CDR2 as YSYEKL. Between the trimmed V and J ends, which lost 2 bases and 2 bases, there was a span of 13 bases. This CDR3 comprises 17 residues. DNA of the CDR3: TGCGCCAGCAGCCAAAGGTCATTGGGGCCTGGGGCCAACGTCCTGACTTTC. This encodes CASSQRSLGPGANVLTF.

The chain couples TRBV20-1 to TRBJ2-7; 7 positions match TRBD2. CDR3 length equals 11 residues. Germline V lookup: CDR1 DFQATT, CDR2 SNEGSKA (reference sequence). The CDR3 region is CRTGGSDEQYF. For the CDR3, the DNA is TGCAGGACGGGGGGTTCCGACGAGCAGTACTTC.

The chain uses TRBV18 and TRBJ2-1; tentative D call: TRBD1 (6 bases). The CDR3 runs to 17 residues. Looked up from germline, CDR1 is KGHSH and CDR2 is LQKENI. V was trimmed by 2 bases and J by 4 bases, leaving 18 bases between them. This CDR3 reads CASSPVLVDRLYNEQFF. The CDR3 DNA reads TGTGCCAGCTCACCAGTCCTTGTTGACAGGTTATACAATGAGCAGTTCTTC.

The chain recombines TRBV13 with TRBJ2-1; 9 bases are shared with TRBD1. CDR1 and CDR2 (germline): PRHDT, FYEKMQ (reference sequence). CDR3 size: 16 residues. Trimming cost V 8 bases and J 0 bases; bases outside gene matches: 8. The CDR3 DNA sequence: TGTGCCAGCGGAACCGGGACAGGGAGCTCCTACAATGAGCAGTTCTTC. Amino acid sequence: CASGTGTGSSYNEQFF.

The chain employs TRBV4-2 and TRBJ2-2; 10 bases fit TRBD1. Germline CDR1 LGHNA, CDR2 YNFKEQ. This CDR3 contains 15 residues. V was pared by 4 bases and J by 4 bases, with 3 bases of the junction left unmatched. The CDR3 DNA reads TGTGCCAGCAGCCCACGGACAGGGGGCACCGGGGAGCTGTTTTTT. Its translation is CASSPRTGGTGELFF.

This clone has only one observation. The chain recombines TRBV5-4 with TRBJ1-2; no clear D. Trimming pared 0 bases from V and 4 bases from J, leaving 10 bases between. The CDR3 totals 14 residues. Germline V CDR1 and CDR2: SGHNT, YYREEE (reference sequence). CDR3 loop: CASSLDSLPYGYTF. The CDR3 coding sequence is TGTGCCAGCAGCTTGGACAGCCTTCCCTATGGCTACACCTTC.

CDR3 nucleotide sequence: TGTGCCAGCAGTTTTAGAGCTTACAGCTCCTACAATGAGCAGTTCTTC. This encodes CASSFRAYSSYNEQFF. J is TRBJ2-1 and V is TRBV28, with no clear D. Trimming took off 3 bases at V and 0 bases at J, with 12 bases between the two ends. In germline, CDR1 is MDHEN, CDR2 SYDVKM. The length of the CDR3 is 16 residues. Using reference TRBV28 and TRBJ2-1 for the parts outside the CDR3, the full variable domain is DVKVTQSSRYLVKRTGEKVFLECVQDMDHENMFWYRQDPGLGLRLIYFSYDVKMKEKGDIPEGYSVSREKKERFSLILESASTNQTSMYLCASSFRAYSSYNEQFFGPGTRLTVL.

V usage is TRBV3-1 (or the pseudogene TRBV3-2) and J usage is TRBJ1-1; D may be TRBD1 (5 bases). The V and J ends lost 6 bases and 0 bases respectively, with 11 bases between them. The length of the CDR3 is 14 residues. Per the germline V gene, CDR1 is LGHDT and CDR2 is YNNKEL (reference sequence). The CDR3 loop is CASRDDSLNTEAFF. CDR3 DNA sequence: TGTGCCAGCAGAGACGACAGTTTGAACACTGAAGCTTTCTTT.

The chain employs TRBV27 and TRBJ2-3, with D perhaps assigned TRBD1 or TRBD2 (5 bases each). Germline assignment: CDR1 MNHEY and CDR2 SMNVEV (reference sequence). V shed 2 bases and J shed 0 bases, with 15 bases lying between them. The CDR3 consists of 17 residues. CDR3 nucleotide sequence: TGTGCCAGCAGTTTAAGAGGGACCCATAGAAGCACAGATACGCAGTATTTT. Amino acid sequence: CASSLRGTHRSTDTQYF.

The chain joins TRBV4-1 to TRBJ1-2, with a possible D match to TRBD1 (5 bases). Per germline, CDR1 MGHRA and CDR2 YSYEKL. V was trimmed by 0 bases and J by 7 bases, leaving 18 bases between them. The CDR3 totals 16 residues. CDR3 sequence (DNA): TGCGCCAGCAGCCAAGAAACAGGCATTGGGCCCCTTGGCTACACCTTC. Translation: CASSQETGIGPLGYTF.

The chain joins TRBV10-2 to TRBJ2-1, with 9 bases that match TRBD2. Unmatched junction bases numbered 14, after V lost 7 bases and J lost 7 bases. In germline, CDR1 is WSHSY, CDR2 SAAADI. The length of the CDR3 is 16 residues. The chain's CDR3 is CASTVAGARLDNEQFF. CDR3 coding DNA: TGCGCCAGCACCGTAGCGGGGGCTCGATTGGATAATGAGCAGTTCTTC.

The genes are TRBV5-1 and TRBJ1-2, with D maybe TRBD1 (6 bases). Germline lookup yields CDR1 SGHRS and CDR2 YFSETQ. There are 17 residues in the CDR3. V lost 0 bases, J lost 0 bases, and 15 bases lay in between. The CDR3 sequence is CASSLVGHRISNYGYTF. CDR3 DNA: TGCGCCAGCAGCTTGGTGGGACACCGGATTTCTAACTATGGCTACACCTTC. Filled out from reference TRBV5-1 and TRBJ1-2, the complete variable domain reads KAGVTQTPRYLIKTRGQQVTLSCSPISGHRSVSWYQQTPGQGLQFLFEYFSETQRNKGNFPGRFSGRQFSNSRSEMNVSTLELGDSALYLCASSLVGHRISNYGYTFGSGTRLTVV.

This chain links TRBV28 with TRBJ1-4; D is ambiguous. The CDR3 length is 15 residues. Germline-derived CDR1 and CDR2 are MDHEN and SYDVKM. V dropped 7 bases and J dropped 0 bases, with 12 bases sitting between them. As DNA, the CDR3 is TGTGCCAGCATCGGGCAGATTGCAACTAATGAAAAACTGTTTTTT. This sequence encodes CASIGQIATNEKLFF.

In this sample, this clone turned up a few times. The V and J genes are TRBV19 and TRBJ1-1; D might be TRBD1 (5 bases). Trimming pared 5 bases from V and 11 bases from J, leaving 18 bases between. The CDR3 is 13 amino acids. The germline V gene encodes CDR1 LNHDA and CDR2 SQIVND (reference sequence). This CDR3 is CASSSSYPGRAFF. CDR3 bases: TGTGCCAGTAGTTCCTCATACCCAGGGAGGGCTTTCTTT.

The V call is TRBV28, the J call TRBJ2-5; D may be TRBD1 (6 bases). Deletions cut 5 bases from V and 0 bases from J, with 13 bases between. Germline V gene data show CDR1 as MDHEN and CDR2 as SYDVKM. This CDR3 has 15 amino acids. The CDR3 DNA reads TGTGCCAGCAGTGGGACAAAGGCCAACCAAGAGACCCAGTACTTC. Its translation is CASSGTKANQETQYF.

This clone was seen a single time. The chain carries TRBV7-2 and TRBJ2-1, with TRBD2 matching over 13 bases. The CDR3 contains 16 residues. Germline V gene sequence: CDR1 SGHTA, CDR2 FQGNSA. V shed 5 bases, J shed 8 bases, and the junction held 9 bases outside the gene matches. CDR3 in DNA: TGTGCCAGCAGCCCCTTCGGACTAGCGGGAGTGGATGAGCAGTTCTTC. Translation gives CASSPFGLAGVDEQFF. The full variable domain, rest sourced from reference TRBV7-2 and TRBJ2-1, is GAGVSQSPSNKVTEKGKDVELRCDPISGHTALYWYRQSLGQGLEFLIYFQGNSAPDKSGLPSDRFSAERTGGSVSTLTIQRTQQEDSAVYLCASSPFGLAGVDEQFFGPGTRLTVL.

This rearrangement joins TRBV10-3 to TRBJ1-2, with D hard to call. The CDR3 is 15 residues long. The ends were cut back, 2 bases at V and 7 bases at J, with 17 bases in the middle. Looked up from germline, CDR1 is ENHRY and CDR2 is SYGVKD. The CDR3 DNA sequence: TGTGCCATCAGTGAGGACCGGGATCGTAGGTCTGGCTACACCTTC. Amino acids: CAISEDRDRRSGYTF.

This rearrangement joins TRBV12-3 or TRBV12-4 to TRBJ2-1; D gene uncertain. V lost 8 bases and J lost 9, with 8 bases in between. The CDR3 totals 10 residues. This CDR3 reads CASSVREQFF. The CDR3 DNA reads TGTGCCAGCTCCGTCCGTGAGCAGTTCTTC.

V usage is TRBV6-5 and J usage is TRBJ2-7; D gene uncertain. This CDR3 is 16 amino acids long. The germline CDR1 and CDR2 sequences are MNHEY and SVGAGI. The V end was cut by 4 bases, the J end by 6 bases, with 22 bases between. CDR3 amino acids: CASSSAQARIPREQYF. The CDR3 DNA sequence: TGTGCCAGCAGTTCCGCTCAGGCTAGAATCCCTCGCGAGCAGTACTTC.

The chain couples TRBV5-1 to TRBJ1-4; D might be TRBD1 (5 bases). This CDR3 contains 15 residues. The germline CDR1 and CDR2 sequences are SGHRS and YFSETQ. V lost 1 base, J lost 4 bases, and 11 bases lay in between. As DNA, the CDR3 is TGCGCCAGCAGCTTGACAGGCTGGGATAATGAAAAACTGTTTTTT. Translation: CASSLTGWDNEKLFF.

The chain couples TRBV5-5 to TRBJ2-1; D unresolved. The CDR3 consists of 15 residues. V was clipped by 1 base and J by 8 bases, with 16 bases between them. Germline CDR1 SGHKS, CDR2 YYEKEE (reference sequence). The CDR3 loop reads CASSLIGSPSYEQFF. DNA of the CDR3: TGTGCCAGCAGCTTGATAGGGTCCCCTTCCTATGAGCAGTTCTTC.

The rearrangement links TRBV10-1 to TRBJ2-2; D perhaps matches TRBD2 (6 bases). Germline CDR1 reads WNHNN; CDR2 reads SYGVQD (reference sequence). This CDR3 has 16 residues. The ends were cut back, 3 bases at V and 1 base at J, with 12 bases in the middle. CDR3 sequence: CASSDQTGENTGELFF. The CDR3 coding sequence is TGCGCCAGCAGTGACCAGACGGGGGAGAACACCGGGGAGCTGTTTTTT.

This chain links TRBV7-2 with TRBJ1-1, with unresolved D. This CDR3 is 13 amino acids long. Germline V lookup: CDR1 SGHTA, CDR2 FQGNSA. Trimming took off 1 base at V and 5 bases at J, with 8 bases between the two ends. The CDR3 nucleotides are TGTGCCAGCAGCTTAGGCTACAGTACTGAAGCTTTCTTT. It translates to CASSLGYSTEAFF.

The chain has TRBV4-1 and TRBJ2-1, with 8 bases identical to TRBD2. The ends lost 3 bases at V and 0 bases at J; junction bases unmatched: 19. Germline V gene sequence: CDR1 MGHRA, CDR2 YSYEKL. The CDR3 runs 21 residues. The chain's CDR3 is CASSHAAPGLVKKSSYNEQFF. The CDR3 bases are TGCGCCAGCAGCCATGCCGCGCCGGGACTAGTGAAAAAGAGCTCCTACAATGAGCAGTTCTTC.

The chain joins TRBV28 to TRBJ2-7; TRBD1 matches 7 bases. This CDR3 spans 15 amino acids. Losses at the gene ends were 4 bases for V and 2 bases for J; bases not matched to a gene: 8. Germline values: CDR1 MDHEN, CDR2 SYDVKM. CDR3 protein: CASSSDRDSTYEQYF. The CDR3 DNA sequence: TGTGCCAGCAGTTCGGACCGGGACAGTACCTACGAGCAGTACTTC. Using reference TRBV28 and TRBJ2-7 for the parts outside the CDR3, the full variable domain is DVKVTQSSRYLVKRTGEKVFLECVQDMDHENMFWYRQDPGLGLRLIYFSYDVKMKEKGDIPEGYSVSREKKERFSLILESASTNQTSMYLCASSSDRDSTYEQYFGPGTRLTVT.

The CDR3 nucleotides read TGTGCCAGCCTGGCGACAGGGGAGTTCGCTGAAGCTTTCTTT. Its protein product is CASLATGEFAEAFF. The J gene is TRBJ1-1, the V gene TRBV28; TRBD1 matches 8 bases. The CDR3 loop spans 14 amino acids. V shed 8 bases, J shed 6 bases, and the junction held 11 bases outside the gene matches. Germline V gene lookup returns CDR1 MDHEN and CDR2 SYDVKM.

CDR3 in amino acids: CASVSGGTAKNTEAFF. The CDR3 region has the DNA TGTGCCAGCGTGAGCGGCGGGACGGCTAAGAACACTGAAGCTTTCTTT. V and J are TRBV7-9 and TRBJ1-1; D perhaps matches TRBD1 (5 bases). The V end lost 8 bases, the J end lost 1 base, and 20 bases lay between the germline ends. The CDR3 has 16 amino acids. The germline V gene encodes CDR1 SEHNR and CDR2 FQNEAQ (reference sequence).